This is a list of T cell receptor beta chains from one sample in a study of cytomegalovirus exposure and HLA in healthy donors. Using immunoSEQ multiplex PCR, the repertoire was profiled, and TCRdb retains in-frame clones only, with some absent. The sample shows approximately 100,000 clones, around 75% of them seen only once. The sample consisted of PBMCs. The receptors originated from a male donor in good health and CMV-seropositive. The CDR3 runs from the conserved cysteine through the conserved F or W. The D gene is left open where the match is weak. Size values are once, few and many counts, or a class for expanded clones, and some rows have none.

>TRBD2|15|TRBJ2-2|TRBV19|-
CASSIPLARGGELFF
TGTGCCAGTAGTATACCCCTAGCGCGGGGGGGGGAGCTGTTTTTT
>TRBD2|14|TRBJ2-1|TRBV29-1|-
CSVNSGDGYNEQFF
TGCAGCGTTAACAGCGGGGATGGCTACAATGAGCAGTTCTTC
>-|16|TRBJ1-2|TRBV14|-
CASSPYGPGRLDGYTF
TGTGCCAGCAGTCCCTACGGGCCAGGGAGGCTCGATGGCTACACCTTC
>TRBD1|16|TRBJ2-2|TRBV5-1|-
CASSSSGTGNTGELFF
TGCGCCAGCAGCTCCTCCGGGACAGGTAACACCGGAGAGCTGTTTTTT
>TRBD1|15|TRBJ2-7|TRBV6-5|-
CASSLSRTGSYEQYF
TGTGCCAGCAGTTTAAGTAGGACAGGGTCGTACGAGCAGTACTTC
>-|14|TRBJ1-2|TRBV11-3|-
CASSLVAGNYGYTF
TGTGCCAGCAGCTTAGTGGCGGGAAACTATGGCTACACCTTC
>TRBD1|14|TRBJ1-1|TRBV5-1|once
CASSSGQGHTEAFF
TGCGCCAGCAGCTCTGGACAGGGCCACACTGAAGCTTTCTTT
>-|16|TRBJ1-2|TRBV5-1|-
CASSLGGDARTYGYTF
TGCGCCAGCAGCTTGGGGGGGGACGCCCGAACCTATGGCTACACCTTC
>TRBD1|14|TRBJ1-5|TRBV2|-
CASSSQGGNQPQHF
TGTGCCAGCAGTTCCCAGGGGGGAAATCAGCCCCAGCATTTT
>TRBD2|14|TRBJ2-5|TRBV5-4|-
CASSFGGGVETQYF
TGTGCCAGCAGCTTTGGGGGGGGAGTGGAGACCCAGTACTTC
>TRBD2|17|TRBJ2-2|TRBV4-3|-
CASSQVPSGGASGELFF
TGCGCCAGCAGCCAAGTTCCCAGCGGGGGGGCTAGCGGGGAGCTGTTTTTT
>TRBD1|15|TRBJ1-1|TRBV19|-
CASSAFRGLNTEAFF
TGTGCCAGTAGTGCCTTCAGGGGGTTGAACACTGAAGCTTTCTTT
>-|14|TRBJ1-2|TRBV6-1|once
CASSEGTTNYGYTF
TGTGCCAGCAGTGAGGGGACAACTAACTATGGCTACACCTTC
>-|17|TRBJ2-7|TRBV6-1|once
CASSDERASRVSYEQYF
TGTGCCAGCAGTGACGAGAGAGCTTCCCGGGTTTCCTACGAGCAGTACTTC
>-|12|TRBJ1-2|TRBV9|-
CASSALNYGYTF
TGTGCCAGCAGCGCCCTGAACTATGGCTACACCTTC
>-|14|TRBJ1-1|TRBV28|-
CASSLLVMEKRAFF
TGTGCCAGCAGTTTATTGGTAATGGAGAAGAGAGCTTTCTTT
>-|12|TRBJ2-7|TRBV2|-
CASMRARYEQYF
TGTGCCAGCATGAGGGCTAGATACGAGCAGTACTTC
>TRBD1|15|TRBJ1-2|TRBV6-1|-
CASSEARDRVGGYTF
TGTGCCAGCAGTGAAGCCAGGGACAGGGTCGGTGGCTACACCTTC
>-|14|TRBJ1-1|TRBV4-2|-
CASSQGDRNTEAFF
TGTGCCAGCAGCCAAGGAGACAGGAACACTGAAGCTTTCTTT
>TRBD2|19|TRBJ2-4|TRBV7-8|-
CASSIGLAGGIIAKNIQYF
TGTGCCAGCAGCATCGGGCTAGCGGGGGGGATAATAGCCAAAAACATTCAGTACTTC
>-|14|TRBJ2-2|TRBV29-1|-
CSVGSQTNTGELFF
TGCAGCGTTGGGTCGCAGACGAACACCGGGGAGCTGTTTTTT
>-|13|TRBJ2-5|TRBV7-7|-
CASSTGLGETQYF
TGTGCCAGCAGCACCGGGTTGGGAGAGACCCAGTACTTC
>TRBD2|16|TRBJ2-1|TRBV6-4|few
CASSEGDGGGYNEQFF
TGTGCCAGCAGTGAGGGAGACGGGGGGGGATACAATGAGCAGTTCTTC
>TRBD1|15|TRBJ1-1|TRBV10-3|-
CAISRSGDRETEAFF
TGTGCCATCAGTAGATCAGGGGACAGGGAGACTGAAGCTTTCTTT
>TRBD1|17|TRBJ2-7|TRBV4-2|once
CASSLTIRGTGVLEQYF
TGTGCCAGCAGCCTTACGATCCGCGGGACAGGGGTGCTCGAGCAGTACTTC